The 2 T cell receptor beta chains presented below share a single source sample, sequenced in a study of blood T cell repertoires in COVID-19. Assay used: immunoSEQ multiplex PCR; TCRdb lists only in-frame clones, some missing. This table has about 120,000 clones, more than 70% appearing once. Sample: peripheral blood. The receptors were gathered from a woman in her sixties or seventies who had recovered from COVID-19.

The V and J genes are TRBV5-1 and TRBJ2-4; no clear D gene. The CDR3 has 16 amino acids. Trimming took off 0 bases at V and 0 bases at J, with 10 bases between the two ends. Germline V gene sequence: CDR1 SGHRS, CDR2 YFSETQ. CDR3 protein: CASSLAPGSAKNIQYF. The CDR3 DNA sequence: TGCGCCAGCAGCTTGGCCCCGGGTTCAGCCAAAAACATTCAGTACTTC.

The chain carries TRBV5-4 and TRBJ2-5; 10 bases agree with TRBD1. V shed 0 bases and J 4 bases; nucleotides not matched to a gene: 3. CDR1 SGHNT and CDR2 YYREEE come from the germline V gene (reference sequence). CDR3 length equals 15 residues. The CDR3, as DNA: TGTGCCAGCAGCTTGGGACAGGGGGCGAGAGAGACCCAGTACTTC. Encoded protein: CASSLGQGARETQYF.